These T cell receptor beta chains were read from a single sample in a study of cytomegalovirus exposure and HLA in healthy donors. Only in-frame clones appear in the TCRdb table, and some are missing; sequencing was by immunoSEQ multiplex PCR. The data show over 100,000 clones, roughly 76% seen once. Sequencing was performed on PBMCs. The receptors shown here come from a man aged 25 to 40 in good health and CMV-seronegative. The CDR3 runs from the conserved cysteine through the conserved F or W. The order of the fields is V gene, J gene, clone size, D gene, CDR3 length, CDR3 protein, CDR3 DNA. D genes are given only for firm matches. Expanded clones get a size class; other rows say once, few or many, or leave the size out.

TRBV6-5	TRBJ1-4	NA	NA	13	CASSFLGGEKLFF	TGTGCCAGCAGTTTCCTCGGAGGTGAAAAACTGTTTTTT
TRBV6-1	TRBJ1-1	NA	TRBD1	11	CASSRQGGSFF	TGTGCCAGCAGTCGACAGGGGGGATCTTTCTTT
TRBV11-2	TRBJ2-6	few	NA	15	CASSLTGGGANGLTF	TGTGCCAGCAGCTTGACAGGAGGTGGGGCCAACGGCCTGACTTTC
TRBV2	TRBJ2-7	NA	TRBD1	13	CASMRAGGWEQYF	TGTGCCAGCATGCGGGCAGGGGGTTGGGAGCAGTACTTC
TRBV5-1	TRBJ2-7	NA	NA	14	CASSLDGRVYEQYF	TGCGCCAGCAGCTTGGACGGCAGGGTATACGAGCAGTACTTC
TRBV5-4	TRBJ1-2	NA	NA	13	CASSFTGNYGYTF	TGTGCCAGCAGCTTTACCGGGAACTATGGCTACACCTTC
TRBV5-1	TRBJ2-7	once	NA	16	CASSFGPAGNSYEQYF	TGCGCCAGCAGCTTTGGCCCAGCGGGTAATTCCTACGAGCAGTACTTC
TRBV5-1	TRBJ2-7	NA	NA	14	CASSWEGGLYEQYF	TGCGCCAGCAGCTGGGAGGGGGGTCTCTACGAGCAGTACTTC
TRBV2	TRBJ1-5	NA	NA	13	CASSLKGGQPQHF	TGTGCCAGCAGTCTGAAGGGAGGGCAGCCCCAGCATTTT
TRBV5-1	TRBJ2-4	NA	TRBD1	15	CASSSGGTGKNIQYF	TGCGCCAGCAGCTCAGGGGGGACAGGGAAAAACATTCAGTACTTC
TRBV5-5	TRBJ1-1	NA	NA	14	CASSLNGANTEAFF	TGTGCCAGCAGCTTGAACGGAGCCAACACTGAAGCTTTCTTT
TRBV28	TRBJ2-5	NA	TRBD1	15	CASSTPGGPGETQYF	TGTGCCAGCAGTACACCAGGGGGCCCGGGAGAGACCCAGTACTTC
TRBV10-1	TRBJ2-1	NA	TRBD2	15	CASSDDAGAYNEQFF	TGCGCCAGCAGTGATGATGCGGGGGCCTACAATGAGCAGTTCTTC
TRBV6-1	TRBJ1-1	NA	TRBD1	13	CASSEKETGSPFF	TGTGCCAGCAGTGAAAAAGAGACAGGGAGTCCCTTCTTT
TRBV5-4	TRBJ2-5	NA	NA	13	CASSFNRKETQYF	TGTGCCAGCAGCTTCAACAGGAAGGAGACCCAGTACTTC
TRBV7-9	TRBJ2-7	NA	NA	14	CASSLIGGNYEQYF	TGTGCCAGCAGCTTAATAGGAGGGAACTACGAGCAGTACTTC